Below are 27 T cell receptor beta chains sequenced from a single sample in a study of shared clonotypes between healthy human individuals. Assay: immunoSEQ multiplex PCR; the TCRdb copy retains only in-frame clones and omits some. The sample includes roughly 1,800,000 clones, about 95% of them seen just once. CD45RO-negative, CCR7-selected cells formed the naive CD8 fraction, which excluded terminally differentiated effector memory CD45RA+ cells. Sequencing used naive CD8+ T cells sorted from blood. These receptors originate from a man between 18 and 29 years old in good health.

The CDR3 protein is CAWRRTDVYGYTF. The DNA of the CDR3 is TGTGCCTGGAGAAGAACCGATGTGTATGGCTACACCTTC. This rearrangement joins TRBV30 to TRBJ1-2; D remains unclear. CDR3 length: 13 amino acids. Germline V lookup: CDR1 GTSNPN, CDR2 SVGIG (reference sequence). The ends were cut back, 3 bases at V and 5 bases at J, with 13 bases in the middle.

To note about this clone: Different DNA sequences within this sample yield the same CDR3. V usage is TRBV9 and J usage is TRBJ2-7; 12 bases map to TRBD2. Germline CDR1 reads SGDLS; CDR2 reads YYNGEE. The ends lost 3 bases at V and 4 bases at J; junction bases unmatched: 5. This CDR3 comprises 15 residues. The CDR3 sequence is CASSAGLAGTYEQYF. The CDR3 DNA reads as TGTGCCAGCAGCGCAGGACTAGCGGGGACTTACGAGCAGTACTTC.

This clone has just one count. The rearrangement joins TRBV2 to TRBJ1-2; 7 bases map to TRBD1. Germline lookup yields CDR1 SNHLY and CDR2 FYNNEI. Trimming at V came to 3 bases and at J to 3 bases, leaving 7 bases not matched to a gene. CDR3 length equals 15 residues. CDR3 bases: TGTGCCAGCAGTGACCCTGGGACAGTTGACTATGGCTACACCTTC. Translation gives CASSDPGTVDYGYTF.

As concerns this clone: Other nucleotide sequences in the sample specify the same CDR3. The chain employs TRBV10-3 and TRBJ2-7; the D is unclear. The CDR3 spans 13 residues. Germline values: CDR1 ENHRY, CDR2 SYGVKD. The V and J ends lost 0 bases and 3 bases respectively, with 6 bases between them. Here the CDR3 reads CAISESGSYEQYF. The CDR3 DNA reads as TGTGCCATCAGTGAGTCGGGCAGCTACGAGCAGTACTTC.

V is TRBV7-9 and J is TRBJ2-7, with 7 bases that match TRBD1. This CDR3 comprises 15 residues. V was clipped by 5 bases and J by 0 bases; unmatched bases: 7. Germline CDR1 reads SEHNR; CDR2 reads FQNEAQ (reference sequence). CDR3 nucleotide sequence: TGTGCCAGCAGCCCCAGGGGGATGAGCTCCTACGAGCAGTACTTC. Translated: CASSPRGMSSYEQYF.

CDR3 sequence: CASRNRLDEQFF. The CDR3, as DNA: TGTGCCAGCAGGAACCGGTTGGATGAGCAGTTCTTC. V usage is TRBV27 and J usage is TRBJ2-1; the D is unclear. The CDR3 spans 12 residues. Trimming removed 6 bases at V and 8 bases at J, with 11 bases between. Germline V lookup: CDR1 MNHEY, CDR2 SMNVEV (reference sequence).

The chain recombines TRBV25-1 with TRBJ2-2; D is unclear. Germline CDR1 and CDR2: MGHDK and SYGVNS. V was cut by 6 bases and J by 7 bases, with 9 bases left in between. The CDR3 has 12 amino acids. In DNA, the CDR3 is TGTGCCAGCAGGCTATGGTTCGGGGAGCTGTTTTTT. As protein: CASRLWFGELFF.

The chain recombines TRBV2 with TRBJ2-3; maybe TRBD2 (5 bases). In germline, CDR1 is SNHLY, CDR2 FYNNEI. The V end was cut by 5 bases, the J end by 4 bases, with 13 bases between. The CDR3 has 14 amino acids. The CDR3 region is CASSNSVGADTQYF. As DNA, the CDR3 is TGTGCCAGCAGTAATAGCGTTGGGGCAGATACGCAGTATTTT.

The gene calls are TRBV6-6 and TRBJ2-7; D tentatively fits TRBD1 or TRBD2 (5 bases each). The CDR3 covers 16 residues. Trimming removed 3 bases at V and 7 bases at J, with 22 bases between. Looked up from germline, CDR1 is MNHNY and CDR2 is SVGAGI (reference sequence). The CDR3 is CASSYSGREPSTEQYF. The CDR3 DNA is TGTGCCAGCAGTTATTCGGGCAGGGAGCCTTCTACGGAGCAGTACTTC.

J is TRBJ2-1 and V is TRBV5-1; 11 bases are a match to TRBD2. Germline loops: CDR1 SGHRS, CDR2 YFSETQ. The CDR3 totals 17 residues. Trimming removed 4 bases from V and 4 bases from J; junction bases left unmatched: 10. CDR3 nucleotides: TGCGCCAGCAGCCGAAACCCCGGGACTAGCGGATACAATGAGCAGTTCTTC. Translated, it gives CASSRNPGTSGYNEQFF.

In its sample, this clone was seen once. The V gene is TRBV29-1, the J gene TRBJ2-1, with 9 bases aligning to TRBD2. CDR3 length equals 15 residues. CDR1 and CDR2 from the germline V gene are SQVTM and ANQGSEA. V lost 4 bases to trimming and J lost 9 bases; unmatched junction nucleotides: 13. The CDR3 is CSVGWAGGSLGEQFF. The CDR3 DNA follows: TGCAGCGTTGGTTGGGCGGGAGGGTCGCTCGGTGAGCAGTTCTTC.

This rearrangement joins TRBV7-2 to TRBJ2-1; 12 bases are a match to TRBD2. J was trimmed by 8 bases and V by 1 base; bases with no gene match: 6. The CDR3 has 16 residues. Germline loops: CDR1 SGHTA, CDR2 FQGNSA. DNA for the CDR3: TGTGCCAGCAGCTTAGGGCTAGCGGGAGGGGGTCATGAGCAGTTCTTC. It yields the protein CASSLGLAGGGHEQFF.

The chain combines TRBV19 with TRBJ1-6; D is perhaps TRBD1 (6 bases). Trimming shortened V by 8 bases and J by 0 bases, and 17 bases separated the two germline ends. This CDR3 region has 17 residues. Germline-derived CDR1 and CDR2 are LNHDA and SQIVND (reference sequence). CDR3 protein: CASCFSGASSYNSPLHF. For the CDR3, the DNA is TGTGCCAGTTGTTTCTCAGGGGCGAGCTCCTATAATTCACCCCTCCACTTT.

This chain connects TRBV6-4 to TRBJ2-5; D unresolved. Germline V gives CDR1 MRHNA, CDR2 SNTAGT. The V gene lost 7 bases and the J gene lost 5 bases, with 11 bases spanning the gap. This CDR3 region has 12 residues. In nucleotides, the CDR3 is TGTGCCAGCACTCAGAAAGAGGAGACCCAGTACTTC. It is translated as CASTQKEETQYF.

V and J are TRBV6-5 and TRBJ2-2; D possibly corresponds to TRBD2 (6 bases). Looked up from germline, CDR1 is MNHEY and CDR2 is SVGAGI. V shed 4 bases and J shed 5 bases, with 11 bases lying between them. CDR3 size: 14 residues. The CDR3 coding sequence is TGTGCCAGCAGTTTTCGGGAGAGGACCGGGGAGCTGTTTTTT. It codes for CASSFRERTGELFF.

This sequence joins TRBV7-8 and TRBJ2-7; D not resolved. This CDR3 comprises 12 residues. The germline CDR1 and CDR2 sequences are SGHVS and FQNEAQ. Trimming pared 5 bases from V and 6 bases from J, leaving 11 bases between. In DNA form, the CDR3 reads TGTGCCAGCAGCAAAGACGCGGCCGAGCAGTACTTC. Amino acid sequence: CASSKDAAEQYF.

The gene calls are TRBV7-9 and TRBJ2-1; no clear D gene. Germline loops: CDR1 SEHNR, CDR2 FQNEAQ (reference sequence). Trimming took 4 bases from V and 1 from J, leaving 14 bases between them. This CDR3 spans 16 amino acids. The CDR3 DNA sequence: TGTGCCAGCAGCTCGAGGTACGGTCCTTCCTACAATGAGCAGTTCTTC. Translation gives CASSSRYGPSYNEQFF.

This chain links TRBV7-8 with TRBJ2-1; TRBD1 aligns across 7 bases. There are 15 residues in the CDR3. V shed 4 bases, J shed 6 bases, and the junction held 9 bases outside the gene matches. The germline V gene has CDR1 SGHVS and CDR2 FQNEAQ. The DNA of the CDR3 is TGTGCCAGCAGCTCCGCCTACCGACAGGGCAATGAGCAGTTCTTC. Amino acids: CASSSAYRQGNEQFF.

V gene TRBV5-1 combines with J gene TRBJ2-7, with 7 nucleotides matching TRBD2. CDR3 length: 15 residues. Germline CDR1 SGHRS, CDR2 YFSETQ. V was clipped by 0 bases and J by 7 bases; unmatched bases: 10. Here the CDR3 reads CASSLAGGGPREQYF. The CDR3 DNA reads TGCGCCAGCAGCTTGGCAGGCGGGGGTCCGCGGGAGCAGTACTTC.

The rearrangement joins TRBV30 to TRBJ2-7; TRBD1 is a possible D gene (5 bases). The germline gives CDR1 GTSNPN, CDR2 SVGIG (reference sequence). V was clipped by 4 bases and J by 4 bases, with 17 bases between them. This CDR3 region has 14 residues. CDR3: CAWTQGISPYEQYF. Written as DNA, the CDR3 is TGTGCCTGGACTCAGGGCATCTCCCCTTACGAGCAGTACTTC.

The V and J genes are TRBV5-4 and TRBJ2-1; TRBD1 aligns across 8 bases. The CDR3 runs 15 residues. V was clipped by 0 bases and J by 10 bases; unmatched bases: 9. CDR1 and CDR2 from the germline V gene are SGHNT and YYREEE (reference sequence). CDR3 sequence reads: CASSLEGTGIAEQFF. The CDR3 DNA reads as TGTGCCAGCAGCTTGGAGGGGACAGGTATTGCGGAGCAGTTCTTC.

Concerning this clone: The sample contains more than one DNA sequence encoding this CDR3. This chain uses TRBV7-9 with TRBJ2-7; 7 nucleotides align to TRBD1. J was trimmed by 7 bases and V by 5 bases; bases with no gene match: 5. Germline assignment: CDR1 SEHNR and CDR2 FQNEAQ (reference sequence). This CDR3 contains 12 residues. DNA for the CDR3: TGTGCCAGCAGCCTGGACAGGTTAGAGCAGTACTTC. As protein: CASSLDRLEQYF.

The chain employs TRBV2 and TRBJ1-5, with D perhaps matching TRBD1 (5 bases). Germline lookup yields CDR1 SNHLY and CDR2 FYNNEI. V dropped 3 bases and J dropped 3 bases, with 18 bases sitting between them. This CDR3 contains 17 residues. Written as DNA, the CDR3 is TGTGCCAGCAGTGATTCCAGGGTCCCCAGTGTCAATCAGCCCCAGCATTTT. This encodes CASSDSRVPSVNQPQHF.

V is TRBV30 and J is TRBJ2-7; 10 positions agree with TRBD1. The V gene end was trimmed by 1 base and the J gene end by 2 bases; junction bases not matched to a gene: 5. The CDR3 extends over 15 amino acids. Germline CDR1 is GTSNPN and CDR2 is SVGIG (reference sequence). The CDR3: CAWSETGGVPYEQYF. In DNA form, the CDR3 reads TGTGCCTGGAGTGAGACAGGGGGCGTCCCCTACGAGCAGTACTTC.

This clone came up once. The V gene is TRBV9, the J gene TRBJ1-2; no reliable D call. This CDR3 comprises 13 residues. V was trimmed by 7 bases and J by 3 bases, leaving 13 bases between them. Germline loops: CDR1 SGDLS, CDR2 YYNGEE. CDR3 DNA: TGTGCCAGCGGATACGGGCCAGACTATGGCTACACCTTC. This translates into CASGYGPDYGYTF.

The V and J genes are TRBV6-1 and TRBJ2-7, with TRBD2 as a possible D gene (7 bases). The CDR3 has 14 residues. The germline gives CDR1 MNHNS, CDR2 SASEGT. Trimming removed 7 bases at V and 3 bases at J, with 16 bases between. In DNA, the CDR3 is TGTGCCAGCATCACCTGGGGGGGCAACTACGAGCAGTACTTC. Residues: CASITWGGNYEQYF.

This chain joins TRBV2 and TRBJ2-5, with D possibly being TRBD1 (6 bases). V lost 11 bases and J 2 bases, leaving 24 bases between the germline ends. There are 16 residues in the CDR3. CDR1 is SNHLY and CDR2 is FYNNEI in the germline V gene. CDR3 coding DNA: TGTGCCGCCGGGTTCGACAGGCTTGGGGTACAAGAGACCCAGTACTTC. Residues: CAAGFDRLGVQETQYF.